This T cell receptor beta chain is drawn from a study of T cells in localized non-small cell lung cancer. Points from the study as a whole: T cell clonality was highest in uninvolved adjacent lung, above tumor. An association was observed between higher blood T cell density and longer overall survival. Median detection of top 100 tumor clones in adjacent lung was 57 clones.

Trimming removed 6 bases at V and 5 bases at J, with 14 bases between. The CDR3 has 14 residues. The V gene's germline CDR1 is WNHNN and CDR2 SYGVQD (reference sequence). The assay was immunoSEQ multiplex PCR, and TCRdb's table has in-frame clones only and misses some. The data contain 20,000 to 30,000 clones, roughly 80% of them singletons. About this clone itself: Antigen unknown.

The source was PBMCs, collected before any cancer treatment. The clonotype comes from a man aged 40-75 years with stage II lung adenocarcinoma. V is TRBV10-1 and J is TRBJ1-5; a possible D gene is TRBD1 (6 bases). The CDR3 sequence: CASSPRGQDQPQHF. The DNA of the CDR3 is TGCGCCAGCAGCCCCAGGGGTCAGGATCAGCCCCAGCATTTT.